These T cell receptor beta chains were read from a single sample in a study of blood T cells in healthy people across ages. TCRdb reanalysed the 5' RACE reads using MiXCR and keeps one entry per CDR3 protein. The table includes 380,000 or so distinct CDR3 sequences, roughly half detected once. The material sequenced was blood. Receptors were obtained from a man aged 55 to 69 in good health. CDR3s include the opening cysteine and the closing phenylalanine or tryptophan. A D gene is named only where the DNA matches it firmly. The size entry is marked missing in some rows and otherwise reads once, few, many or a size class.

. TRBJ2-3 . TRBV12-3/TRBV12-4 CASISPAADTQYF TGTGCCAGCATCTCGCCGGCTGCAGATACGCAGTATTTT
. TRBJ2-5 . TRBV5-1 CASSTHPGTQETQYF TGCGCCAGCAGCACCCACCCGGGGACCCAAGAGACCCAGTACTTC
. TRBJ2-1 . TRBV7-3 CASSPGAGGSSEQFF TGTGCCAGCAGCCCCGGGGCAGGGGGGAGTAGTGAGCAGTTCTTC
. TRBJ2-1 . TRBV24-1 CATSGSSRNEQFF TGTGCCACCAGTGGCTCCTCTCGAAATGAGCAGTTCTTC
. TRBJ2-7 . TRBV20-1 CSAKFGVTYIPSEQYF TGCAGTGCTAAATTTGGCGTGACCTACATCCCCAGCGAGCAGTACTTC
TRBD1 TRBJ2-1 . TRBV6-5 CASRRGDSSYNEQFF TGTGCCAGCCGGCGAGGGGACAGTTCCTACAATGAGCAGTTCTTC
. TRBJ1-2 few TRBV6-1 CASSEAIGHYGYTF TGTGCCAGCAGTGAAGCGATTGGTCACTATGGCTACACCTTC
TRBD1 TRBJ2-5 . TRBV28 CAGQTGGSQETQYF TGTGCCGGACAGACAGGGGGTAGCCAAGAGACCCAGTACTTC
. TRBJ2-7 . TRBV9 CASSVSWGPSYEQYF TGTGCCAGCAGCGTAAGTTGGGGTCCCTCCTACGAGCAGTACTTC
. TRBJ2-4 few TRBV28 CAHDGEQYF TGTGCCCACGACGGGGAGCAGTACTTC
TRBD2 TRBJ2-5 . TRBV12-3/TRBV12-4 CASSWEGGAQETQYF TGTGCCAGCAGTTGGGAGGGAGGCGCCCAAGAGACCCAGTACTTC
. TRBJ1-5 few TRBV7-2 CASSLGSGGQPQHF TGTGCCAGCAGCTTAGGCTCCGGGGGGCAGCCCCAGCATTTT
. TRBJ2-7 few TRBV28 CASRGTFEQYF TGTGCCAGCAGGGGGACCTTCGAGCAGTACTTC
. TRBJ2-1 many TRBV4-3 CASSQEERNNEQFF TGCGCCAGCAGCCAAGAGGAACGGAACAATGAGCAGTTCTTC
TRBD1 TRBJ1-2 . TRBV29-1 CSVGQGAGYGYTF TGCAGCGTTGGACAGGGGGCAGGCTATGGCTACACCTTC
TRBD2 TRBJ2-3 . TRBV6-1 CASSKDTQREGEDTQYF TGTGCCAGCAGCAAAGATACCCAGCGGGAGGGGGAAGATACGCAGTATTTT
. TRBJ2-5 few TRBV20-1 CSASTQQGETQYF TGCAGTGCTAGTACCCAACAGGGAGAGACCCAGTACTTC
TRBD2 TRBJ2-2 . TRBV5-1 CASSEWGGSRTGELFF TGCGCCAGCAGCGAATGGGGAGGGAGTCGCACCGGGGAGCTGTTTTTT
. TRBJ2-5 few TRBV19 CASSTMGTHDETQYF TGTGCCAGTAGCACAATGGGGACTCACGATGAGACCCAGTACTTC
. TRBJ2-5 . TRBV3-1 CASSQGGGAGETQYF TGTGCCAGCAGCCAAGGAGGGGGTGCGGGAGAGACCCAGTACTTC
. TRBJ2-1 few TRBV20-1 CSATPPGGSYNEQFF TGCAGTGCTACTCCCCCGGGCGGCTCCTACAATGAGCAGTTCTTC
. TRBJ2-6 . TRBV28 CASSLFLGPSSGANVLTF TGTGCCAGCAGTTTATTCCTAGGACCGAGCTCTGGGGCCAACGTCCTGACTTTC
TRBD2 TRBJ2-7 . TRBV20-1 CSAELAGGPYEQYF TGCAGTGCTGAACTAGCGGGAGGGCCGTACGAGCAGTACTTC
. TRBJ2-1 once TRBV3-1 CASSPTYSSYNEQFF TGTGCCAGCAGCCCGACCTATAGCTCCTACAATGAGCAGTTCTTC
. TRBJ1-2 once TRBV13 CASSSVSRGRGDGYTF TGTGCCAGCAGCTCCGTTAGCAGGGGAAGGGGTGATGGCTACACCTTC
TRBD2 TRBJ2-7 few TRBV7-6 CASSLGGRAGVYEQYF TGTGCCAGCAGCTTAGGGGGGAGAGCGGGGGTCTACGAGCAGTACTTC
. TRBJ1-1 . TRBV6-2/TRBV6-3 CASSLSAGTEAFF TGTGCCAGCAGTCTGTCGGCGGGCACTGAAGCTTTCTTT
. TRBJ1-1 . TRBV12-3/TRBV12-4 CASTHGTEAFF TGTGCCAGCACCCATGGGACTGAAGCTTTCTTT
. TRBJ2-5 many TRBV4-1 CASSQEFRGFQETQYF TGCGCCAGCAGCCAAGAATTCCGGGGGTTCCAAGAGACCCAGTACTTC
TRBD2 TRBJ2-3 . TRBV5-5 CASSLEVRGREPDTQYF TGTGCCAGCAGCTTGGAGGTCAGAGGGAGGGAGCCAGATACGCAGTATTTT
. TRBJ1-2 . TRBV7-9 CASSLSNAEANYGYTF TGTGCCAGCAGCTTAAGCAACGCCGAGGCTAACTATGGCTACACCTTC
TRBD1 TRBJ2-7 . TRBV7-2 CASSPGQLAYEQYF TGTGCCAGCAGCCCGGGACAGCTTGCCTACGAGCAGTACTTC
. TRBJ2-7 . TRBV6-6 CASSYSLPTYEQYF TGTGCCAGCAGTTACAGCCTTCCTACCTACGAGCAGTACTTC
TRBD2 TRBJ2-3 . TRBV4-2 CASSQVALAGGGDTQYF TGTGCCAGCAGCCAGGTCGCCTTAGCGGGGGGTGGAGATACGCAGTATTTT
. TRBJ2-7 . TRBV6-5 CASRIESAGTYEQYF TGTGCCAGCAGGATTGAGTCTGCGGGAACCTACGAGCAGTACTTC
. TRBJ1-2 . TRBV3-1 CASSQTSGLGGYTF TGTGCCAGCAGCCAAACCTCAGGACTAGGGGGCTACACCTTC
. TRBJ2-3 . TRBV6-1 CATRGGTQYF TGTGCCACCAGGGGAGGTACGCAGTATTTT
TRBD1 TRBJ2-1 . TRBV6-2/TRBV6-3 CASRSRTGWNEQFF TGTGCCAGCAGATCACGGACAGGGTGGAATGAGCAGTTCTTC
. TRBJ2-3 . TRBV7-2 CASSGTVSTDTQYF TGTGCCAGCAGCGGTACGGTTAGCACAGATACGCAGTATTTT
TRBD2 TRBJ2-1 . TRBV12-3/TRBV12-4 CASSPLAGGGSEQFF TGTGCCAGCAGTCCTCTAGCGGGAGGAGGTAGTGAGCAGTTCTTC
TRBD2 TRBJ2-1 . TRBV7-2 CASSPRGGGLGNEQFF TGTGCCAGCAGCCCCCGGGGGGGGGGCCTTGGCAATGAGCAGTTCTTC
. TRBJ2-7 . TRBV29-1 CSVSGGPREQYF TGCAGCGTTTCTGGTGGGCCCCGCGAGCAGTACTTC
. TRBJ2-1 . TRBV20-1 CSARDGHAAGFYNEQFF TGCAGTGCTAGAGATGGTCACGCGGCAGGGTTCTACAATGAGCAGTTCTTC
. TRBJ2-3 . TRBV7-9 CASRPTTTSTDTQYF TGTGCCAGCAGACCCACCACAACTAGCACAGATACGCAGTATTTT
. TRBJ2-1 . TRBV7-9 CASSPRQETQFF TGTGCCAGCAGCCCCAGGCAAGAGACCCAGTTCTTC
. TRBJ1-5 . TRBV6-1 CASSETHVALSNQPQHF TGTGCCAGCAGTGAGACGCATGTGGCACTTAGCAATCAGCCCCAGCATTTT
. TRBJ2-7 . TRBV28 CASTGPYEQNF TGTGCCAGCACGGGGCCCTACGAGCAGAACTTC
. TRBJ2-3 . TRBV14 CASSQQGGSTDTQYF TGTGCCAGCAGCCAACAAGGGGGGAGCACAGATACGCAGTATTTT
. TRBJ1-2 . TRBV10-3 CAISESHRGGCTF TGTGCCATCAGTGAGTCGCACCGGGGAGGCTGCACCTTC
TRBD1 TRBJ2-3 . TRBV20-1 CSARDPQGNTDTQYF TGCAGTGCTAGAGACCCACAGGGGAACACAGATACGCAGTATTTT
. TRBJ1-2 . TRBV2 CASRPQGTESYGYTF TGTGCCAGCAGACCTCAGGGAACCGAATCCTATGGCTACACCTTC
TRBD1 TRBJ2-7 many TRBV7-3 CASSVRDRDEQYF TGTGCCAGCAGCGTACGGGACAGGGACGAGCAGTACTTC
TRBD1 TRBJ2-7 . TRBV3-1 CASSPRGREGSSEQYF TGTGCCAGCAGCCCCAGGGGGAGAGAGGGGTCGAGCGAGCAGTACTTC
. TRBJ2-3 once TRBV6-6 CASSYAGKENTQYF TGTGCCAGCAGTTACGCAGGGAAGGAAAATACGCAGTATTTT